This T cell receptor (beta chain) was sequenced in a study of cytomegalovirus exposure and HLA in healthy donors. TCRdb's copy holds only in-frame clones and misses some; the assay was immunoSEQ multiplex PCR. There are 250,000 to 400,000 clones in the sample; over 75% occur only once, and around 0.88% lies in the top ten. The CDR3 is 16 residues long. Germline trimming cut 8 bases from V and 7 bases from J; bases unmatched to any gene: 17. Germline V gene data show CDR1 as SNHLY and CDR2 as FYNNEI. The specimen was PBMCs. The sequence derives from a man under 40 in good health and CMV-seronegative. V and J are TRBV2 and TRBJ2-7, with 10 bases matching TRBD2. The CDR3 is CASRTHTSGAPWEQYF. The DNA for the CDR3 is TGTGCCAGCCGCACCCACACTAGCGGGGCTCCGTGGGAGCAGTACTTC.